These 7 T cell receptor beta chains share one sample of origin, sequenced in a study of blood T cell repertoires in COVID-19. TCRdb keeps only in-frame clones here, not all; method: immunoSEQ multiplex PCR. Of 250,000 to 400,000 clones in the sample, 85% to 90% were seen once. Material: peripheral blood. These TCRs come from a woman aged 25 to 45 with COVID-19, enrolled during active disease.

CDR3 in amino acids: CASSSRGSAYNSPLHF. In nucleotides, the CDR3 is TGTGCCAGCAGCTCCCGGGGATCCGCCTATAATTCACCCCTCCACTTT. The chain employs TRBV7-2 and TRBJ1-6, with D unclear. Trimming took off 4 bases at V and 2 bases at J, with 12 bases between the two ends. CDR3 size: 16 residues. The germline CDR1 and CDR2 sequences are SGHTA and FQGNSA.

This CDR3 reads CATSPEPDRVRETQYF. As DNA, the CDR3 is TGTGCCACCAGCCCGGAGCCCGACAGGGTTCGAGAGACCCAGTACTTC. This chain links TRBV15 with TRBJ2-5; 7 bases fit TRBD1. The CDR3 sequence is 16 residues long. Germline V gives CDR1 LNHNV, CDR2 YYDKDF (reference sequence). Unmatched junction bases numbered 13, after V lost 5 bases and J lost 4 bases.

The chain uses TRBV7-6 and TRBJ2-5; D perhaps matches TRBD2 (5 bases). The CDR3 is 15 residues long. CDR1 and CDR2 from the germline V gene are SGHVS and FNYEAQ. V was trimmed by 5 bases and J by 2 bases, leaving 15 bases between them. The CDR3 loop reads CASSTRPGRQETQYF. For the CDR3, the DNA is TGTGCCAGCAGCACTCGGCCGGGGAGACAAGAGACCCAGTACTTC.

The chain recombines TRBV6-5 with TRBJ1-2; 9 nucleotides agree with TRBD1. This CDR3 region has 13 residues. Germline lookup yields CDR1 MNHEY and CDR2 SVGAGI. Trimming cost V 5 bases and J 8 bases; bases outside gene matches: 6. This CDR3 reads CASSQGQGLGYTF. CDR3 coding DNA: TGTGCCAGCAGTCAGGGACAGGGACTCGGCTACACCTTC.

The J gene is TRBJ1-3, the V gene TRBV12-3 or TRBV12-4; no clear D gene. Trimming removed 3 bases at V and 4 bases at J, with 7 bases between. The CDR3 length is 13 residues. The DNA for the CDR3 is TGTGCCAGCAGTTTGGGAGGGGGAAACACCATATATTTT. This translates into CASSLGGGNTIYF.

The J gene is TRBJ2-1, the V gene TRBV20-1; weak D call: TRBD2 (6 bases). This CDR3 is built from 14 residues. CDR1 is DFQATT and CDR2 is SNEGSKA in the germline V gene (reference sequence). V was cut by 3 bases and J by 6 bases, with 15 bases left in between. The CDR3 is CSASTGVLVNEQFF. The CDR3 DNA reads TGCAGTGCTAGTACGGGAGTGTTGGTCAATGAGCAGTTCTTC.

This clone was recorded only once. The chain joins TRBV7-9 to TRBJ2-1; 9 nucleotides align to TRBD2. J lost 7 bases, V lost 8 bases, and 6 bases had no gene match. Germline-derived CDR1 and CDR2 are SEHNR and FQNEAQ (reference sequence). This CDR3 is 13 amino acids long. The CDR3 nucleotides are TGTGCCAGCGGGCGGGAGGGGGGAAATGAGCAGTTCTTC. This translates into CASGREGGNEQFF.